A single sample is the source of the 9 T cell receptor beta chains below, sequenced in a study of CD8+CD57+ T cells in acquired aplastic anemia. TCR beta VDJ and CDR3 profiles were obtained from a genomic DNA template. One entry per CDR3 protein, called by TCRdb with MiXCR from the reads. The sample shows hundreds of thousands of distinct CDR3 sequences, approximately 80% of them seen only once. Sequencing was done on patients that had shown CD8+CD57+ cell expansion by flow cytometry. Sequenced input: sorted CD4+, CD8+, or CD8+CD57+ T cells (not recorded which) from PBMCs. The receptors come from a human donor with aplastic anemia.

CDR3 in DNA: TGTGCCAGCAGCTTTACCCACCCCCGGGACACCCACTACTTCTTT. Its protein product is CASSFTHPRDTHYFF. The rearrangement links TRBV12-3 or TRBV12-4 to TRBJ1-1; D is possibly TRBD1 (6 bases). The CDR3 is 15 amino acids. The V end lost 6 bases, the J end lost 14 bases, and 28 bases lay between the germline ends.

A note on this clonotype: At one end, the junction sequence differs from germline, possibly due to a read error. The rearrangement links TRBV25-1 to TRBJ2-2; a weak D match, TRBD1 (5 bases). This CDR3 region has 13 residues. Per germline, CDR1 MGHDK and CDR2 SYGVNS. The chain's CDR3 is CASLEGVTEELFF. CDR3 nucleotides: TGTGCCAGCTTGGAAGGGGTCACCGAGGAGCTGTTTTTT.

The chain is built from TRBV9 and TRBJ1-5; D is perhaps TRBD1 (6 bases). The germline V gene has CDR1 SGDLS and CDR2 YYNGEE. V dropped 2 bases and J dropped 11 bases, with 20 bases sitting between them. The CDR3 runs to 15 residues. CDR3 bases: TGTGCCAGCAGCGTGGAGGGGGGAGGAAGTTACACCCAGCATTTT. Its translation: CASSVEGGGSYTQHF.

Concerning this clonotype: A junction end diverges from the germline sequence, so it may reflect a read error. J is TRBJ1-1 and V is TRBV7-8; no clear D. The V gene's germline CDR1 is SGHVS and CDR2 FQNEAQ. The CDR3 spans 15 residues. Written as DNA, the CDR3 is TGTGCCAGCGGCTTAGATCTGACACCCAACACTGAAGCTTTCTTT. This sequence encodes CASGLDLTPNTEAFF. Variable domain in full (rest from reference TRBV7-8 and TRBJ1-1): GAGVSQSPRYKVAKRGQDVALRCDPISGHVSLFWYQQALGQGPEFLTYFQNEAQLDKSGLPSDRFFAERPEGSVSTLKIQRTQQEDSAVYLCASGLDLTPNTEAFFGQGTRLTVV.

As to this clonotype: The missing conserved phenylalanine or tryptophan at the end of this CDR3 makes a read error likely. No DNA is shown, since the ends of the CDR3 on it are uncertain; the CDR3 is the one TCRdb lists. V usage is TRBV15 and J usage is TRBJ1-2; TRBD1 was called by the table and not checked on the DNA. Including both end residues, the CDR3 is 18 amino acids long. Germline assignment: CDR1 LNHNV and CDR2 YYDKDF (reference sequence). CDR3: CATSRGSEQETQYFGPAS.

This chain uses TRBV10-1 with TRBJ1-5; weak D call: TRBD1 (6 bases). CDR1 and CDR2 from the germline V gene are WNHNN and SYGVQD (reference sequence). The germline V and J ends were trimmed by 5 bases and 9 bases, with 23 bases remaining between them. The CDR3 has 16 amino acids. The CDR3 region has the DNA TGCGCCAGCAGTCAATTAACAGGGAAGGGGGTGAGGCCCCAGCATTTT. This gives the protein CASSQLTGKGVRPQHF.

The V gene is TRBV13, the J gene TRBJ1-4, with 10 bases matching TRBD1. The germline CDR1 and CDR2 sequences are PRHDT and FYEKMQ (reference sequence). The trim removed 6 bases at V and 0 bases at J, leaving 7 bases unmatched. CDR3 length: 17 amino acids. The CDR3, as DNA: TGTGCCAGCAGTAAGGGGACAGGGGATACAACTAATGAAAAACTGTTTTTT. Its protein is CASSKGTGDTTNEKLFF.

There are a few counts of this clonotype. Mismatch with germline at one junction end may stem from a read error. This chain connects TRBV13 to TRBJ2-7; D may correspond to TRBD1 or TRBD2 (5 bases each). CDR1 PRHDT and CDR2 FYEKMQ come from the germline V gene (reference sequence). This CDR3 has 14 residues. CDR3 in DNA: TGTGCCACCAGCTCACGGGGCCTAGCCTACGAGCAGTACTTC. Amino acids: CATSSRGLAYEQYF.

With respect to this clonotype: A single base separates this from a much larger clone, so it may be a read error. J is TRBJ2-5 and V is TRBV7-9; a weak D match, TRBD2 (6 bases). CDR3 size: 15 residues. With 4 bases removed from V and 14 bases from J, the gap between germline ends came to 26 bases. The germline V gene encodes CDR1 SEHNR and CDR2 FQNEAQ (reference sequence). Here the CDR3 DNA reads TGTGCCAGCAGCTCAGCGGGTAGCTACGGGGCCAACGTCTACTTC. Translated: CASSSAGSYGANVYF.